The next 27 T cell receptor beta chains were all read from a single sample in a study of blood T cell repertoires in COVID-19. TCRdb's copy holds only in-frame clones and misses some; the assay was immunoSEQ multiplex PCR. The data hold more than 85,000 clones, with about three quarters observed a single time. Sequenced input: peripheral blood. Receptors were obtained from a human donor in a cohort sampled during active or convalescent COVID-19.

The V call is TRBV7-2, the J call TRBJ1-6; D might be TRBD1 (6 bases). The CDR3 length is 21 residues. The V end was cut by 0 bases, the J end by 11 bases, with 32 bases between. Germline CDR1 reads SGHTA; CDR2 reads FQGNSA. The CDR3 DNA reads TGTGCCAGCAGCTTAGCGGTCTATTGGGGGACACACCTGGGGAATGAACCACCCCTCCACTTT. This encodes CASSLAVYWGTHLGNEPPLHF.

This clone was seen a handful of times. The V call is TRBV18, the J call TRBJ2-1; 10 bases match TRBD2. CDR3 size: 16 residues. V lost 0 bases, J lost 6 bases, and 5 bases stayed unmatched. The germline V gene has CDR1 KGHSH and CDR2 LQKENI. As DNA, the CDR3 is TGTGCCAGCTCACCACCGCTAGCGGGAGAGGCCAATGAGCAGTTCTTC. Protein product: CASSPPLAGEANEQFF.

This chain connects TRBV5-1 to TRBJ2-7; 9 bases agree with TRBD1. Per germline, CDR1 SGHRS and CDR2 YFSETQ. The CDR3 runs to 15 residues. J was trimmed by 2 bases and V by 4 bases; bases with no gene match: 7. CDR3 sequence: CASSTPGTGTYEQYF. CDR3 DNA sequence: TGCGCCAGCAGCACCCCCGGGACAGGGACCTACGAGCAGTACTTC.

There are many counts of this clone. This chain connects TRBV7-9 to TRBJ2-2; maybe TRBD2 (6 bases). Trimming left V 5 bases short and J 0 bases short, with 13 bases between. The CDR3 has 16 residues. The germline V gene has CDR1 SEHNR and CDR2 FQNEAQ (reference sequence). CDR3 region: CASSPRGGTNTGELFF. The CDR3 nucleotides read TGTGCCAGCAGCCCCCGTGGAGGGACGAACACCGGGGAGCTGTTTTTT.

This clone has more than one count but fewer than ten. V is TRBV11-2 and J is TRBJ2-2; 13 positions agree with TRBD2. V shed 6 bases and J 5 bases; nucleotides not matched to a gene: 3. The CDR3 runs to 15 residues. The V gene's germline CDR1 is SGHAT and CDR2 FQNNGV. The CDR3 loop reads CASRGLAGSTGELFF. Here the CDR3 DNA reads TGTGCCAGCAGGGGACTAGCGGGGAGTACCGGGGAGCTGTTTTTT.

This chain joins TRBV9 and TRBJ2-7; 9 positions agree with TRBD2. Germline V lookup: CDR1 SGDLS, CDR2 YYNGEE. V was pared by 0 bases and J by 3 bases, with 4 bases of the junction left unmatched. The CDR3 has 15 residues. The CDR3: CASSVGPSGNYEQYF. CDR3 sequence (DNA): TGTGCCAGCAGCGTAGGTCCTAGCGGGAACTACGAGCAGTACTTC.

The chain couples TRBV19 to TRBJ1-6, with TRBD1 as a possible D gene (6 bases). This CDR3 region has 16 residues. Germline values: CDR1 LNHDA, CDR2 SQIVND (reference sequence). The V end was cut by 3 bases, the J end by 10 bases, with 19 bases between. This chain's CDR3 is CASSIDGVERGSPLHF. The CDR3, as DNA: TGTGCCAGTAGTATCGATGGCGTCGAAAGGGGGTCACCCCTCCACTTT.

This chain links TRBV5-1 with TRBJ2-7; 9 nucleotides align to TRBD2. Germline V gene sequence: CDR1 SGHRS, CDR2 YFSETQ. With V trimmed by 0 bases and J by 0 bases, 16 bases remained unmatched. The CDR3 has 20 residues. As DNA, the CDR3 is TGCGCCAGCAGCTTGGGCCCGCGGGCGGTAGCGGGGGTTCTCTCCTACGAGCAGTACTTC. It is translated as CASSLGPRAVAGVLSYEQYF.

CDR3 nucleotides: TGCGCCAGCAGTGACGCGACGGACTCCTATGGCTACACCTTC. Its protein product is CASSDATDSYGYTF. The rearrangement uses TRBV10-2 and TRBJ1-2; the D is unclear. The CDR3 is made up of 14 amino acids. Germline V gene sequence: CDR1 WSHSY, CDR2 SAAADI. With 3 bases removed from V and 4 bases from J, the gap between germline ends came to 12 bases.

V gene TRBV7-8 combines with J gene TRBJ1-4, with 8 bases matching TRBD1. V shed 5 bases and J 6 bases; nucleotides not matched to a gene: 5. CDR3 length: 14 residues. CDR1 SGHVS and CDR2 FQNEAQ come from the germline V gene. In nucleotides, the CDR3 is TGTGCCAGCAGCCAGGGACAGGAGTATGAAAAACTGTTTTTT. Its protein product is CASSQGQEYEKLFF.

The CDR3 region is CASSFARGGQGPYEQYF. In DNA form, the CDR3 reads TGTGCCAGCAGCTTCGCGCGGGGGGGTCAGGGGCCCTACGAGCAGTACTTC. This sequence joins TRBV5-4 and TRBJ2-7; TRBD2 matches at 9 bases. Germline-derived CDR1 and CDR2 are SGHNT and YYREEE (reference sequence). This CDR3 is 17 amino acids long. V dropped 2 bases and J dropped 2; count of bases not matched to a gene: 11.

The rearrangement uses TRBV7-9 and TRBJ2-2; 8 bases agree with TRBD1. CDR3 size: 16 residues. The germline CDR1 and CDR2 sequences are SEHNR and FQNEAQ (reference sequence). The V gene end was trimmed by 3 bases and the J gene end by 4 bases; junction bases not matched to a gene: 7. CDR3 amino acids: CASSFYQGAGTGELFF. DNA for the CDR3: TGTGCCAGCAGCTTTTATCAGGGGGCCGGCACCGGGGAGCTGTTTTTT.

This rearrangement joins TRBV7-2 to TRBJ2-2; a weak D match, TRBD1 (5 bases). Per the germline V gene, CDR1 is SGHTA and CDR2 is FQGNSA. V lost 7 bases to trimming and J lost 4 bases, with 13 bases between them. The CDR3 sequence is 14 residues long. The CDR3 nucleotides are TGTGCCAGCATCATAGGGGCCGGCACCGGGGAGCTGTTTTTT. This encodes CASIIGAGTGELFF.

The chain has TRBV12-5 and TRBJ2-5, with TRBD2 as a possible D gene (5 bases). V lost 1 base to trimming and J lost 7 bases, with 10 bases between them. This CDR3 spans 13 amino acids. CDR1 is LGHNT, CDR2 FRNRAP, per germline. The CDR3 bases are TGTGCTAGTGGTTTGGGAGTCCGGGGGACCCAGTACTTC. It encodes CASGLGVRGTQYF.

The genes are TRBV7-8 and TRBJ1-5; 9 bases are shared with TRBD1. V lost 3 bases to trimming and J lost 7 bases; unmatched junction nucleotides: 4. CDR1 is SGHVS, CDR2 FQNEAQ, per germline. This CDR3 spans 14 amino acids. CDR3 DNA sequence: TGTGCCAGCAGCTTTGAGACAGGGGGACAGCCCCAGCATTTT. This gives the protein CASSFETGGQPQHF.

The chain combines TRBV7-3 with TRBJ2-2; 7 nucleotides align to TRBD1. The trim removed 6 bases at V and 4 bases at J, leaving 11 bases unmatched. This CDR3 is 16 amino acids long. Germline assignment: CDR1 SGHTA and CDR2 FQGTGA. CDR3 sequence: CASSSRQGLVTGELFF. DNA of the CDR3: TGTGCCAGCAGTTCGAGACAGGGCTTAGTCACCGGGGAGCTGTTTTTT. Combining the CDR3 with reference TRBV7-3 and TRBJ2-2 gives the whole variable domain GAGVSQTPSNKVTEKGKYVELRCDPISGHTALYWYRQSLGQGPEFLIYFQGTGAADDSGLPNDRFFAVRPEGSVSTLKIQRTERGDSAVYLCASSSRQGLVTGELFFGEGSRLTVL.

This chain uses TRBV5-1 with TRBJ2-5, with D maybe TRBD2 (7 bases). The CDR3 totals 15 residues. The germline V gene has CDR1 SGHRS and CDR2 YFSETQ. V was cut by 4 bases and J by 2 bases, with 15 bases left in between. CDR3 sequence: CASSGGAGAQETQYF. The CDR3 coding sequence is TGCGCCAGCAGCGGGGGTGCGGGGGCGCAAGAGACCCAGTACTTC.

Worth noting for this clone: The junction shows a germline mismatch at one end, possibly a read error. The chain couples TRBV6-2 or TRBV6-3 to TRBJ1-5; a weak D match, TRBD1 (5 bases). The CDR3 contains 13 residues. Germline CDR1 MNHEY, CDR2 SVGEGT. The CDR3 DNA follows: TGTGCCAGCAGTTACTCGAGCAGGGCGGCCTCTAATTTT. Amino acid sequence: CASSYSSRAASNF.

The chain has TRBV30 and TRBJ2-1, with a possible D match to TRBD2 (6 bases). The germline gives CDR1 GTSNPN, CDR2 SVGIG (reference sequence). V dropped 2 bases and J dropped 5 bases, with 13 bases sitting between them. The CDR3 is 14 amino acids. CDR3 nucleotides: TGTGCCTGGAGTTCGGGACTCCCTCACAATGAGCAGTTCTTC. Protein product: CAWSSGLPHNEQFF.

The V gene is TRBV3-1 (or the pseudogene TRBV3-2), the J gene TRBJ1-2; the D gene is possibly TRBD1 (5 bases). V was trimmed by 1 base and J by 1 base, leaving 10 bases between them. Germline assignment: CDR1 LGHDT and CDR2 YNNKEL (reference sequence). The CDR3 has 15 amino acids. As DNA, the CDR3 is TGTGCCAGCAGCCAAGTGACGGGGGATAACTATGGCTACACCTTC. Translation gives CASSQVTGDNYGYTF.

The chain employs TRBV3-1 (or the pseudogene TRBV3-2) and TRBJ1-6, with D possibly being TRBD1 (5 bases). The CDR3 is 14 amino acids. Germline lookup yields CDR1 LGHDT and CDR2 YNNKEL (reference sequence). V was shortened by 0 bases and J by 13 bases, with 13 bases between the two germline ends. CDR3 loop: CASSQDVTTVPLHF. CDR3 in DNA: TGTGCCAGCAGCCAAGACGTAACGACAGTTCCCCTCCACTTT.

The chain employs TRBV15 and TRBJ2-2, with 7 bases lining up with TRBD1. The CDR3 consists of 17 residues. V shed 0 bases and J 6 bases; nucleotides not matched to a gene: 10. Germline V lookup: CDR1 LNHNV, CDR2 YYDKDF (reference sequence). CDR3 DNA: TGTGCCACCAGCAGAGAGGGGGCCCTAACAGGGGCCGGGGAGCTGTTTTTT. It encodes CATSREGALTGAGELFF. Full variable domain (rest looked up from reference TRBV15 and TRBJ2-2): DAMVIQNPRYQVTQFGKPVTLSCSQTLNHNVMYWYQQKSSQAPKLLFHYYDKDFNNEADTPDNFQSRRPNTSFCFLDIRSPGLGDTAMYLCATSREGALTGAGELFFGEGSRLTVL.

The chain uses TRBV7-9 and TRBJ2-3, with no clear D. Trimming shortened V by 0 bases and J by 2 bases, and 9 bases separated the two germline ends. The germline gives CDR1 SEHNR, CDR2 FQNEAQ (reference sequence). The CDR3 totals 15 residues. CDR3 DNA sequence: TGTGCCAGCAGCTTAGCGAGCCTAATCACAGATACGCAGTATTTT. It specifies CASSLASLITDTQYF.

CDR3 region: CAWNGRDSENEQYF. In DNA, the CDR3 is TGTGCCTGGAATGGCCGCGACAGCGAGAACGAGCAGTACTTC. The chain links TRBV30 to TRBJ2-7, with D possibly matching TRBD1 (5 bases). The V and J ends lost 4 bases and 5 bases respectively, with 18 bases between them. The germline CDR1 and CDR2 sequences are GTSNPN and SVGIG (reference sequence). The length of the CDR3 is 14 residues.

The chain carries TRBV10-2 and TRBJ2-3; 7 bases fit TRBD1. The length of the CDR3 is 16 residues. Unmatched junction bases numbered 14, after V lost 6 bases and J lost 5 bases. Germline CDR1 and CDR2: WSHSY and SAAADI. DNA for the CDR3: TGCGCCAGCAGGACCAACAGGGGTGGCATTGGAGATACGCAGTATTTT. Its translation is CASRTNRGGIGDTQYF.

The chain carries TRBV3-1 (or the pseudogene TRBV3-2) and TRBJ1-6; D remains unclear. This CDR3 has 16 amino acids. The germline V gene has CDR1 LGHDT and CDR2 YNNKEL (reference sequence). V lost 7 bases, J lost 7 bases, and 20 bases lay in between. The CDR3 loop is CASTREEASPNSPLHF. The CDR3 coding sequence is TGTGCCAGCACCCGGGAGGAGGCTTCCCCCAATTCACCCCTCCACTTT.

This chain links TRBV9 with TRBJ2-3, with 8 bases fitting TRBD2. Germline V gene lookup returns CDR1 SGDLS and CDR2 YYNGEE. There are 13 residues in the CDR3. After removal of 0 bases from V and 9 bases from J, the junction contained 3 bases not matched to a gene. The CDR3, as DNA: TGTGCCAGCAGCGTAGCGGGAGGGCCCACGCAGTATTTT. This encodes CASSVAGGPTQYF.